This TCR beta chain was recovered during a study of shared clonotypes between healthy human individuals. Sorted-subset replicate PCRs used 150 to 200 ng of genomic DNA. This amount corresponded to 25,000 to 30,000 T cell genomes. Generated by immunoSEQ multiplex PCR, the TCRdb table keeps only in-frame clones and is missing some. The data hold some 1 million clones, with 60% to 80% observed a single time. Trimming cost V 2 bases and J 4 bases, with 14 bases left between them. This CDR3 has 15 residues. Germline assignment: CDR1 GTSNPN and CDR2 SVGIG (reference sequence). Of note for this clone: In the same sample, other DNA sequences code for this CDR3.

V is TRBV30 and J is TRBJ1-4, with D perhaps matching TRBD1 (5 bases). This sequence originates from a man between 18 and 35 years old in good health. The sample taken for sequencing was memory CD4+ T cells sorted from blood. Subset described: CD45RA-negative fraction. The CDR3 coding sequence is TGTGCCTGGAGTCCAAGGGGTCGGGGTAATGAAAAACTGTTTTTT. It encodes CAWSPRGRGNEKLFF. Using reference TRBV30 and TRBJ1-4 for the parts outside the CDR3, the full variable domain is SQTIHQWPATLVQPVGSPLSLECTVEGTSNPNLYWYRQAAGRGLQLLFYSVGIGQISSEVPQNLSASRPQDRQFILSSKKLLLSDSGFYLCAWSPRGRGNEKLFFGSGTQLSVL.